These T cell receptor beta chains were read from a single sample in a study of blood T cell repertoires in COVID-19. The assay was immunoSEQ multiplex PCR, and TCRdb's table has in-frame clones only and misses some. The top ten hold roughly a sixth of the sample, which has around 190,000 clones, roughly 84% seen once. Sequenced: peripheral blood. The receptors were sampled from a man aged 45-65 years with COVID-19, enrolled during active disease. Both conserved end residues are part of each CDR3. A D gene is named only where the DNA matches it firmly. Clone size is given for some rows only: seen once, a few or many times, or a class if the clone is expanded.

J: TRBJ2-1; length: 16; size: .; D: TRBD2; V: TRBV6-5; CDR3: CASSSLAGPNYNEQFF; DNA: TGTGCCAGCAGTTCTTTAGCGGGGCCGAACTACAATGAGCAGTTCTTC
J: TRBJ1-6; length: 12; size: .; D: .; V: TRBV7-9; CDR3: CASSLYPSPLHF; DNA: TGTGCCAGCAGCTTATATCCTTCACCCCTCCACTTT
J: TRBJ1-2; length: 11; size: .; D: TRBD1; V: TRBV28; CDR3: CASRTGDGYTF; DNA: TGTGCCAGCAGGACAGGGGACGGCTACACCTTC
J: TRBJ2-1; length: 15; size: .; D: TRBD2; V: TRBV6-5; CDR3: CASRLGTRETSEQFF; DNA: TGTGCCAGCAGACTTGGGACTAGGGAAACCAGTGAGCAGTTCTTC
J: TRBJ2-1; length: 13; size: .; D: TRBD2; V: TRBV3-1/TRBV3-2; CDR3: CASSLSGSNEQFF; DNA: TGTGCCAGCAGCCTAAGCGGGAGCAATGAGCAGTTCTTC
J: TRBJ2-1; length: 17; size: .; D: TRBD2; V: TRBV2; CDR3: CASRSLRGTTSPREQFF; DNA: TGTGCCAGCAGGAGCCTTCGCGGGACTACCTCCCCTAGGGAGCAGTTCTTC
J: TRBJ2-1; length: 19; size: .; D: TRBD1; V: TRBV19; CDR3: CASSRETGQGSSSYNEQFF; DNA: TGTGCCAGTAGTAGGGAAACGGGACAGGGGTCAAGCTCCTACAATGAGCAGTTCTTC
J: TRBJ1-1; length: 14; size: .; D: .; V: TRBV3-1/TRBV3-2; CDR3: CASSPDPRGTEAFF; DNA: TGTGCCAGCAGCCCCGACCCACGCGGGACTGAAGCTTTCTTT
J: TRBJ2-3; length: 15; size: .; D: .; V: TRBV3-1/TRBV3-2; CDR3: CASSQDWARTDTQYF; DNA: TGTGCCAGCAGCCAAGACTGGGCACGCACAGATACGCAGTATTTT
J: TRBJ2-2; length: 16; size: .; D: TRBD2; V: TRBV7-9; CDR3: CASRRTSGEHAGELFF; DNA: TGTGCCAGCAGACGGACTAGCGGGGAACATGCCGGGGAGCTGTTTTTT
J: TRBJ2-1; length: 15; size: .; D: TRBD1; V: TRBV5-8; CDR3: CASSSGTGTYNEQFF; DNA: TGTGCCAGCAGCTCGGGGACAGGGACATACAATGAGCAGTTCTTC
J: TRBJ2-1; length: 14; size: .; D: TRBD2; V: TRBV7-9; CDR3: CASSLELAGYEQFF; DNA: TGTGCCAGCAGCTTAGAACTAGCGGGATATGAGCAGTTCTTC
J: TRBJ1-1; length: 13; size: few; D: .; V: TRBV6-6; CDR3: CASGGIEGTEAFF; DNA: TGTGCCAGCGGTGGTATAGAGGGCACTGAAGCTTTCTTT
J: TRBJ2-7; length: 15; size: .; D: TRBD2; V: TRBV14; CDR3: CASSQGSGGPYEQYF; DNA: TGTGCCAGCAGCCAAGGGTCGGGGGGACCCTACGAGCAGTACTTC
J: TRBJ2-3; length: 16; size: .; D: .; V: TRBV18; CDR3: CASSPRSDLSTDTQYF; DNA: TGTGCCAGCTCACCACGGTCTGATCTAAGCACAGATACGCAGTATTTT
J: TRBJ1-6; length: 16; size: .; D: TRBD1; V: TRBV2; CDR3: CASSERGTGNNSPLHF; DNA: TGTGCCAGCAGTGAGCGGGGGACAGGGAATAATTCACCCCTCCACTTT
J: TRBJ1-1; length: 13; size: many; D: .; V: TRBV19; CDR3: CATTQPTNTEAFF; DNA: TGTGCCACCACTCAACCGACAAACACTGAAGCTTTCTTT
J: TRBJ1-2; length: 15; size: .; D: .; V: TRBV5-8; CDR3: CASSKKGLNNYGYTF; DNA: TGTGCCAGCAGCAAGAAGGGACTAAATAACTATGGCTACACCTTC
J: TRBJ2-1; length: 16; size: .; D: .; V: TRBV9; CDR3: CASSVVAGMGKDEQFF; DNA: TGTGCCAGCAGCGTAGTGGCAGGGATGGGGAAGGATGAGCAGTTCTTC
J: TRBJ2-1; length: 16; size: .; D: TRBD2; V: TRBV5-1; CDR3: CASSLALAGGRDEQFF; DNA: TGCGCCAGCAGCTTGGCCTTGGCGGGGGGGCGCGATGAGCAGTTCTTC
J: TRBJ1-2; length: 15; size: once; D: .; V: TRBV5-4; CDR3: CASSFTRGGGGGYTF; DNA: TGTGCCAGCAGCTTTACCAGGGGTGGTGGAGGTGGCTACACCTTC
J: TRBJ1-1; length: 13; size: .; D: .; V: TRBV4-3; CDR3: CASSGTFKTEAFF; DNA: TGCGCCAGCAGCGGGACTTTTAAAACTGAAGCTTTCTTT
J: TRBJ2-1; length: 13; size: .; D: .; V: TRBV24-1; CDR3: CATSDSRVNEQFF; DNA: TGTGCCACCAGTGATTCCAGGGTCAATGAGCAGTTCTTC
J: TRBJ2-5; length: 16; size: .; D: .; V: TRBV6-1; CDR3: CASSEAWGGGQETQYF; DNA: TGTGCCAGCAGTGAAGCGTGGGGGGGCGGGCAAGAGACCCAGTACTTC
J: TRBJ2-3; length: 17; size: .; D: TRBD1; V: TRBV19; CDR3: CASSLASTGGGADTQYF; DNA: TGTGCCAGTAGCCTGGCATCGACAGGGGGAGGGGCAGATACGCAGTATTTT
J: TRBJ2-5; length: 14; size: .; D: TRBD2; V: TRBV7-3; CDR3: CASSSSAGVETQYF; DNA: TGTGCCAGCAGCTCCTCAGCGGGAGTGGAGACCCAGTACTTC
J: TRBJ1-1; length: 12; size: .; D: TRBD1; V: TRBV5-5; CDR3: CASSPGQGAAFF; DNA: TGTGCCAGCAGCCCCGGACAGGGCGCGGCTTTCTTT
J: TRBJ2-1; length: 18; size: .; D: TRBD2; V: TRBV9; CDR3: CASSVDAGGPFDYNEQFF; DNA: TGTGCCAGCAGCGTAGATGCGGGGGGGCCTTTTGACTACAATGAGCAGTTCTTC
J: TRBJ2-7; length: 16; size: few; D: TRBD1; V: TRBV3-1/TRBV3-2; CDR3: CASSHDDRGLIYEQYF; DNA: TGTGCCAGCAGCCACGACGACAGGGGGCTTATCTACGAGCAGTACTTC
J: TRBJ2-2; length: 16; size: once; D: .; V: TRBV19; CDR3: CASSIVGGRGTGELFF; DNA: TGTGCCAGTAGTATAGTTGGGGGCCGGGGCACCGGGGAGCTGTTTTTT
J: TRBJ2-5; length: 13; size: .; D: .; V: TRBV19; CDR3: CASSTDGQETQYF; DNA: TGTGCCAGTAGTACCGACGGGCAAGAGACCCAGTACTTC
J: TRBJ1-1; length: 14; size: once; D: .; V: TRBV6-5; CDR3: CASSFTGSNTEAFF; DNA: TGTGCCAGCAGTTTTACAGGGTCGAACACTGAAGCTTTCTTT
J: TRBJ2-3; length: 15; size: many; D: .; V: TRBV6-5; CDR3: CASRPSGYITDTQYF; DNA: TGTGCCAGCAGGCCAAGCGGGTATATCACAGATACGCAGTATTTT
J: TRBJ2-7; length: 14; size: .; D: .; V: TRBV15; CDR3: CATSGGQGVHEQYF; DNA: TGTGCCACCAGCGGGGGGCAGGGGGTTCACGAGCAGTACTTC
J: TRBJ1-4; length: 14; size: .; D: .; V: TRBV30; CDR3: CAWSPGETNEKLFF; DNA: TGTGCCTGGAGTCCAGGGGAGACTAATGAAAAACTGTTTTTT
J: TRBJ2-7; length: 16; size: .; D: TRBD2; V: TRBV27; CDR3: CASSIRRTSGLWEQYF; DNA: TGTGCCAGCAGTATACGACGGACTAGCGGTCTCTGGGAGCAGTACTTC
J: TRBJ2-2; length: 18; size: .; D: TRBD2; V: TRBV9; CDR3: CASSDPVAEAGGTGELFF; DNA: TGTGCCAGCAGCGATCCGGTTGCTGAGGCGGGGGGGACCGGGGAGCTGTTTTTT
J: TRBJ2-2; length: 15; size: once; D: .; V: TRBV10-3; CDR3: CAISEQDSSAGELFF; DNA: TGTGCCATCAGCGAACAGGACAGTTCCGCCGGGGAGCTGTTTTTT
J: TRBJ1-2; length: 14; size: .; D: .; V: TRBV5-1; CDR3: CASSFSDSTYGYTF; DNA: TGCGCCAGCAGCTTTTCTGACAGTACCTATGGCTACACCTTC
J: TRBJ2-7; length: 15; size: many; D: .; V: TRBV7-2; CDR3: CASSLDEGGPYEQYF; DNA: TGTGCCAGCAGCTTAGATGAGGGCGGCCCCTACGAGCAGTACTTC
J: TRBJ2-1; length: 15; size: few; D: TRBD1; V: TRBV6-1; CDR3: CASSEAGGSYNEQFF; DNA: TGTGCCAGCAGTGAAGCAGGGGGCAGCTACAATGAGCAGTTCTTC
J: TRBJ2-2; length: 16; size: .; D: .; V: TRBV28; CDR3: CASSLDWPENTGELFF; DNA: TGTGCCAGCAGTTTAGATTGGCCAGAGAACACCGGGGAGCTGTTTTTT
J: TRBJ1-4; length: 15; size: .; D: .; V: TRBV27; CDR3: CASSLSPATNEKLFF; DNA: TGTGCCAGCAGTTTATCGCCGGCAACTAATGAAAAACTGTTTTTT
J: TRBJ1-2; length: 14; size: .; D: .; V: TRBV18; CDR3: CASSASEGEDGYTF; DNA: TGTGCCAGCTCAGCCTCGGAAGGGGAAGATGGCTACACCTTC
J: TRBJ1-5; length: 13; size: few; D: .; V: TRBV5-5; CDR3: CASMGREGQPQHF; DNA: TGTGCCAGCATGGGCAGGGAGGGTCAGCCCCAGCATTTT
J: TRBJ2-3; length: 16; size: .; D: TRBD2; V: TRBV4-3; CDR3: CASSQGTSGAADTQYF; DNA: TGCGCCAGCAGCCAAGGGACTAGCGGGGCCGCGGATACGCAGTATTTT
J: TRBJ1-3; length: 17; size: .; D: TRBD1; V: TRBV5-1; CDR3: CASSLGQGEIPGNTIYF; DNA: TGCGCCAGCAGCTTGGGACAGGGTGAGATTCCTGGAAACACCATATATTTT
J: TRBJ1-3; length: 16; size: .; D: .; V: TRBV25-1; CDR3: CASSESPGLSGNTIYF; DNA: TGTGCCAGCAGTGAATCCCCAGGATTATCTGGAAACACCATATATTTT
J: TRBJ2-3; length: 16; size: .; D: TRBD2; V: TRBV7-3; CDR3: CASSLGLAGSTDTQYF; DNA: TGTGCCAGCAGCCTAGGACTAGCGGGGAGCACAGATACGCAGTATTTT
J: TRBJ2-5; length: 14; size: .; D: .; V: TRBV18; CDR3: CASSPPTGGETQYF; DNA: TGTGCCAGCTCACCACCGACAGGCGGGGAGACCCAGTACTTC
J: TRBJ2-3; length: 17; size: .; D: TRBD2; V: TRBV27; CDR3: CASSPNLSGGPTDTQYF; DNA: TGTGCCAGCAGTCCGAACCTTAGCGGGGGCCCCACAGATACGCAGTATTTT
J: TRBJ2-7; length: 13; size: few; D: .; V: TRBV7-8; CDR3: CASSLQDSYEQYF; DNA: TGTGCCAGCAGCTTACAGGATTCCTACGAGCAGTACTTC
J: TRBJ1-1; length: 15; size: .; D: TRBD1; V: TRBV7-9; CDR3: CASSTQTGKDTEAFF; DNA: TGTGCCAGCAGCACCCAGACAGGGAAGGACACTGAAGCTTTCTTT
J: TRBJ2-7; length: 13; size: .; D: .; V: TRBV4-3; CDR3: CASSQDRSYEQYF; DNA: TGCGCCAGCAGCCAAGATAGGAGTTACGAGCAGTACTTC
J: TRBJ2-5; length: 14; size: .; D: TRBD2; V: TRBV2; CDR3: CASRLAGAQETQYF; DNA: TGTGCCAGCAGACTAGCGGGGGCTCAAGAGACCCAGTACTTC